This T cell receptor beta chain stems from a study of blood T cell repertoires in COVID-19. V was pared by 3 bases and J by 4 bases, with 15 bases between. Germline V gene lookup returns CDR1 ENHRY and CDR2 SYGVKD. The CDR3 sequence is 16 residues long. Participant age was roughly 18 to 89 years, and participants resided in 25 or so US areas. Allocation to cohorts depended on clinical history reported by the participants. Authors' data handling: For nucleated cells, counts were estimated from reference gene primer amplification. Here immunoSEQ multiplex PCR was the method, and the copy in TCRdb shows in-frame clones only, minus some. V, J and clone size were drawn from that table, and D and trimming were deduced from the DNA. The sample includes 250,000 to 350,000 clones, roughly 90% of them seen just once.

The V call is TRBV10-3, the J call TRBJ1-4, with D unclear. The receptor was isolated from a woman in her late teens or twenties with acute COVID-19. Sequencing input: PBMCs or T cells enriched from blood (not recorded which). In nucleotides, the CDR3 is TGTGCCATCAGTGACACCCCCGGAGGGAATAATGAAAAACTGTTTTTT. Its translation: CAISDTPGGNNEKLFF.